Below, 21 T cell receptor beta chains from the same sample are listed, as sequenced in a study of cytomegalovirus exposure and HLA in healthy donors. Some clones are missing from TCRdb's copy, which holds only in-frame ones; the method was immunoSEQ multiplex PCR. The sample comprises 300,000 or so clones, approximately 85% of which are singletons, and approximately 0.96% rests with the top ten. Input material: PBMCs. These TCRs come from a man aged 30 to 39 in good health and CMV-seronegative.

This rearrangement joins TRBV6-5 to TRBJ1-3, with 10 nucleotides matching TRBD1. Germline assignment: CDR1 MNHEY and CDR2 SVGAGI. The CDR3 is 15 amino acids. Trimming at V came to 8 bases and at J to 5 bases, leaving 9 bases not matched to a gene. CDR3 DNA: TGTGCCAGCTCCGGGGGACAGGGGAACCGAAACACCATATATTTT. This sequence encodes CASSGGQGNRNTIYF.

The chain is built from TRBV5-1 and TRBJ1-1, with 10 bases fitting TRBD1. The CDR3 consists of 14 residues. The ends lost 4 bases at V and 4 bases at J; junction bases unmatched: 4. Germline CDR1 reads SGHRS; CDR2 reads YFSETQ. DNA of the CDR3: TGCGCCAGCAGCGACCGGACAGGGGGCACTGAAGCTTTCTTT. As protein: CASSDRTGGTEAFF.

This clone was counted a single time. V usage is TRBV19 and J usage is TRBJ1-2; tentatively, D is TRBD1 (6 bases). The CDR3 is 13 residues long. Germline V CDR1 and CDR2: LNHDA, SQIVND (reference sequence). Trimming shortened V by 6 bases and J by 7 bases, and 15 bases separated the two germline ends. CDR3 loop: CASRLQGISGYTF. The CDR3 DNA reads TGTGCCAGTAGGCTACAGGGTATCTCTGGCTACACCTTC.

V is TRBV6-5 and J is TRBJ1-2; D perhaps matches TRBD1 (6 bases). Germline V gene data show CDR1 as MNHEY and CDR2 as SVGAGI. The CDR3 covers 14 residues. V shed 8 bases and J shed 4 bases, with 17 bases lying between them. The DNA of the CDR3 is TGTGCCAGCTCCGGCAGGGGATATAGCTATGGCTACACCTTC. Its translation: CASSGRGYSYGYTF.

The chain uses TRBV13 and TRBJ2-7, with TRBD2 as a possible D gene (5 bases). The V gene lost 5 bases and the J gene lost 7 bases, with 21 bases spanning the gap. Germline V CDR1 and CDR2: PRHDT, FYEKMQ (reference sequence). CDR3 size: 15 residues. CDR3: CASSRYGVRAEEQYF. The CDR3 coding sequence is TGTGCCAGCAGCCGGTATGGAGTGAGGGCGGAGGAGCAGTACTTC.

The chain joins TRBV2 to TRBJ2-1; 7 bases match TRBD2. The V gene's germline CDR1 is SNHLY and CDR2 FYNNEI. CDR3 size: 15 residues. The J segment lost 10 bases and the V segment lost 5 bases, leaving 14 bases of the junction unmatched. The CDR3 coding sequence is TGTGCCAGCAGTTGGGACTACCCCGGTTTAGGAGAGCAGTTCTTC. Translating it yields CASSWDYPGLGEQFF.

The rearrangement links TRBV7-2 to TRBJ2-5; weak D call: TRBD2 (7 bases). This CDR3 has 15 amino acids. Trimming took off 11 bases at V and 5 bases at J, with 24 bases between the two ends. In germline, CDR1 is SGHTA, CDR2 FQGNSA. DNA of the CDR3: TGTGCCTCCGGCTTGGGTGGGGGGGCCATGGAGACCCAGTACTTC. Amino acid sequence: CASGLGGGAMETQYF.

CDR3: CASSLTSVNYGYTF. CDR3 coding DNA: TGTGCCAGCAGCCTCACATCAGTTAACTATGGCTACACCTTC. The chain carries TRBV7-9 and TRBJ1-2; no clear D. V gave up 5 bases and J gave up 1 base, with 11 bases separating them. From germline, CDR1 is SEHNR and CDR2 FQNEAQ (reference sequence). The CDR3 extends over 14 amino acids.

The genes are TRBV7-8 and TRBJ2-1; 10 positions match TRBD2. CDR1 is SGHVS and CDR2 is FQNEAQ in the germline V gene. Trimming at V came to 5 bases and at J to 8 bases, leaving 9 bases not matched to a gene. This CDR3 is built from 15 residues. The chain's CDR3 is CASSVSGGAGDEQFF. CDR3 in DNA: TGTGCCAGCAGCGTAAGCGGGGGGGCCGGGGATGAGCAGTTCTTC.

This rearrangement joins TRBV6-5 to TRBJ1-4, with 9 bases identical to TRBD1. V lost 5 bases to trimming and J lost 6 bases; unmatched junction nucleotides: 7. This CDR3 comprises 15 residues. Germline V lookup: CDR1 MNHEY, CDR2 SVGAGI. The CDR3 is CASSPSGTGYEKLFF. CDR3 sequence (DNA): TGTGCCAGCAGTCCCTCAGGGACAGGGTATGAAAAACTGTTTTTT.

This chain joins TRBV19 and TRBJ1-2, with 8 bases lining up with TRBD1. Looked up from germline, CDR1 is LNHDA and CDR2 is SQIVND (reference sequence). The J segment lost 4 bases and the V segment lost 7 bases, leaving 14 bases of the junction unmatched. The CDR3 extends over 16 amino acids. The CDR3 DNA follows: TGTGCCAGTAATCGGGACAGGCGGACCGGGGGCTATGGCTACACCTTC. Translated, it gives CASNRDRRTGGYGYTF.

This rearrangement joins TRBV15 to TRBJ1-6; D possibly corresponds to TRBD1 (6 bases). There are 15 residues in the CDR3. CDR1 is LNHNV and CDR2 is YYDKDF in the germline V gene (reference sequence). The V gene lost 5 bases and the J gene lost 3 bases, with 11 bases spanning the gap. CDR3 DNA sequence: TGTGCCACCAGCCAGGGCAGGGGCTATAATTCACCCCTCCACTTT. It codes for CATSQGRGYNSPLHF.

The chain couples TRBV19 to TRBJ1-1; 8 positions agree with TRBD1. V was clipped by 6 bases and J by 7 bases; unmatched bases: 10. This CDR3 has 14 amino acids. CDR1 and CDR2 (germline): LNHDA, SQIVND (reference sequence). DNA for the CDR3: TGTGCCAGTAGCCGACAGGGGATAGGTGATGAAGCTTTCTTT. Protein: CASSRQGIGDEAFF.

The chain links TRBV5-8 to TRBJ2-2; possible D gene TRBD2, 5 bases. V was shortened by 1 base and J by 2 bases, with 9 bases between the two germline ends. There are 15 residues in the CDR3. Germline CDR1 is SGHTS and CDR2 is YDEGEE. The CDR3 region is CASSLLDFNTGELFF. The CDR3, as DNA: TGTGCCAGCAGCTTGCTGGACTTCAACACCGGGGAGCTGTTTTTT. Full variable domain (outside the CDR3, taken from reference TRBV5-8 and TRBJ2-2): EAGVTQSPTHLIKTRGQQATLRCSPISGHTSVYWYQQALGLGLQFLLWYDEGEERNRGNFPPRFSGRQFPNYSSELNVNALELEDSALYLCASSLLDFNTGELFFGEGSRLTVL.

This sequence joins TRBV7-7 and TRBJ2-2; the D gene is possibly TRBD1 (6 bases). The CDR3 covers 16 residues. Germline V CDR1 and CDR2: SSHAT, FNYEAQ (reference sequence). Trimming shortened V by 5 bases and J by 0 bases, and 13 bases separated the two germline ends. CDR3 coding DNA: TGTGCCAGCAGCCCCCAGAGGACAGCGAACACCGGGGAGCTGTTTTTT. Translated, it gives CASSPQRTANTGELFF.

This clone was counted between two and nine times. The chain has TRBV10-3 and TRBJ1-1; no firm D call. The CDR3 is made up of 14 amino acids. Germline lookup yields CDR1 ENHRY and CDR2 SYGVKD. Between the trimmed V and J ends, which lost 7 bases and 0 bases, there was a span of 12 bases. The CDR3 DNA follows: TGTGCCATCATGCAGGAAAGTATGAACACTGAAGCTTTCTTT. Its protein product is CAIMQESMNTEAFF.

This chain links TRBV5-4 with TRBJ2-7, with TRBD1 matching over 9 bases. Germline V gives CDR1 SGHNT, CDR2 YYREEE (reference sequence). Unmatched junction bases numbered 8, after V lost 4 bases and J lost 3 bases. The CDR3 loop spans 15 amino acids. CDR3 nucleotide sequence: TGTGCCAGCAGCCCCTGGGACAGGGTCTACTACGAGCAGTACTTC. Protein product: CASSPWDRVYYEQYF. Looking up the rest from reference TRBV5-4 and TRBJ2-7 gives the full variable domain: ETGVTQSPTHLIKTRGQQVTLRCSSQSGHNTVSWYQQALGQGPQFIFQYYREEENGRGNFPPRFSGLQFPNYSSELNVNALELDDSALYLCASSPWDRVYYEQYFGPGTRLTVT.

This chain connects TRBV6-5 to TRBJ1-1; 7 bases align to TRBD1. The germline gives CDR1 MNHEY, CDR2 SVGAGI. The ends lost 0 bases at V and 8 bases at J; junction bases unmatched: 9. The CDR3 spans 15 residues. The chain's CDR3 is CASSYSSRGANEAFF. The CDR3 DNA sequence: TGTGCCAGCAGTTACTCGAGCAGGGGGGCGAACGAAGCTTTCTTT.

The V gene is TRBV19, the J gene TRBJ2-1; 10 bases match TRBD1. The V segment lost 6 bases and the J segment 12 bases; nucleotides outside the gene matches: 14. The CDR3 contains 15 residues. CDR1 and CDR2 (germline): LNHDA, SQIVND (reference sequence). CDR3 loop: CASSLGTGALVGQFF. CDR3 coding DNA: TGTGCCAGTAGCCTCGGGACAGGGGCCCTAGTTGGGCAGTTCTTC.

This chain joins TRBV7-2 and TRBJ2-7, with D possibly being TRBD1 (5 bases). CDR1 SGHTA and CDR2 FQGNSA come from the germline V gene. Deletions cut 1 base from V and 0 bases from J, with 10 bases between. This CDR3 comprises 15 residues. In DNA, the CDR3 is TGTGCCAGCAGCTTAGACTTACAGGCCTCCTACGAGCAGTACTTC. Encoded protein: CASSLDLQASYEQYF. Variable domain in full (rest from reference TRBV7-2 and TRBJ2-7): GAGVSQSPSNKVTEKGKDVELRCDPISGHTALYWYRQSLGQGLEFLIYFQGNSAPDKSGLPSDRFSAERTGGSVSTLTIQRTQQEDSAVYLCASSLDLQASYEQYFGPGTRLTVT.

The chain uses TRBV11-2 and TRBJ2-3, with D perhaps matching TRBD1 (5 bases). The length of the CDR3 is 16 residues. CDR1 SGHAT and CDR2 FQNNGV come from the germline V gene. Trimming stripped 1 base from V and 1 base from J, with 12 bases between. The CDR3 spells CASSLGPLGGTDTQYF. Here the CDR3 DNA reads TGTGCCAGCAGCTTAGGGCCCCTAGGGGGCACAGATACGCAGTATTTT.